This T cell receptor beta chain emerged from a study of blood T cells in healthy people across ages. A second PCR of about 6 to 12 cycles used a sample-barcoded 5' primer and a J-beta primer mix. From each sample, at least 3 million paired-end reads containing CDR3 were obtained. From the 5' RACE reads, TCRdb called clonotypes with MiXCR, one entry per CDR3 protein. The data show about 640,000 distinct CDR3 sequences, 58% seen once. The CDR3 sequence is 14 residues long. CDR1 is MNHEY and CDR2 is SVGAGI in the germline V gene. With 4 bases clipped from V and 11 bases from J, the junction kept 9 bases outside the gene matches.

The chain joins TRBV6-5 to TRBJ2-5, with 11 bases matching TRBD2. Sequencing was performed on blood. The receptor was derived from a man aged 55-75 years in good health. The CDR3 sequence: CASSFLSGGAAQYF. The CDR3 region has the DNA TGTGCCAGCAGTTTCCTTAGCGGGGGGGCCGCGCAGTACTTC.